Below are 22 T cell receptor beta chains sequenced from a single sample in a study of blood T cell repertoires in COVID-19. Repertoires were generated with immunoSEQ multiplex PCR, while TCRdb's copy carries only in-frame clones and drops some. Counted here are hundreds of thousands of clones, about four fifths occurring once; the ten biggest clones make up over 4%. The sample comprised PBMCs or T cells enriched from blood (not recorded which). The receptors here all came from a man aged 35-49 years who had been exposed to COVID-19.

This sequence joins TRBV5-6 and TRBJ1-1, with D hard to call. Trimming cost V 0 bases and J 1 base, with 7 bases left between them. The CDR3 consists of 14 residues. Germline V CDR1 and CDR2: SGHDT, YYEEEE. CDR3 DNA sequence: TGTGCCAGCAGCTTGGCGCGGTGGAACACTGAAGCTTTCTTT. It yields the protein CASSLARWNTEAFF.

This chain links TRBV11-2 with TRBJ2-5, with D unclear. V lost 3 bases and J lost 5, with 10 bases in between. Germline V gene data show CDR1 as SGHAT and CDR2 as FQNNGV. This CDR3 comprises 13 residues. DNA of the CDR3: TGTGCCAGCAGCTTTACGCGTTGGGAGACCCAGTACTTC. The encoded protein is CASSFTRWETQYF.

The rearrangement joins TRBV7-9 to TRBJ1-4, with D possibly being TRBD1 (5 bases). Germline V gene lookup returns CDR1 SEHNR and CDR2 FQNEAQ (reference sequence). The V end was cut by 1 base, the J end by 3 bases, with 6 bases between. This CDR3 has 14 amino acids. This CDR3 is CASSLGDSNEKLFF. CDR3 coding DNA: TGTGCCAGCAGCTTAGGGGACTCTAATGAAAAACTGTTTTTT.

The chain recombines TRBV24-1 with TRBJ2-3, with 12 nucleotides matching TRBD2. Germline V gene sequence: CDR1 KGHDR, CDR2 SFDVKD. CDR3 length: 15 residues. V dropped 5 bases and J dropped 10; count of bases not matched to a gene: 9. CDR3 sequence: CATSVTSGSLQAQYF. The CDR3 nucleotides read TGTGCCACCAGTGTGACTAGCGGGAGTTTGCAGGCGCAGTATTTT.

For the CDR3, the DNA is TGTGCCAGCAGCGCGTACTCTAGCGGGAGGGCGAGACATTTCAATGAGCAGTTCTTC. This encodes CASSAYSSGRARHFNEQFF. This rearrangement joins TRBV9 to TRBJ2-1, with 12 bases fitting TRBD2. CDR1 and CDR2 (germline): SGDLS, YYNGEE. The CDR3 runs 19 residues. The trim removed 3 bases at V and 6 bases at J, leaving 16 bases unmatched. Full variable domain (missing parts from reference TRBV9 and TRBJ2-1): DSGVTQTPKHLITATGQRVTLRCSPRSGDLSVYWYQQSLDQGLQFLIQYYNGEERAKGNILERFSAQQFPDLHSELNLSSLELGDSALYFCASSAYSSGRARHFNEQFFGPGTRLTVL.

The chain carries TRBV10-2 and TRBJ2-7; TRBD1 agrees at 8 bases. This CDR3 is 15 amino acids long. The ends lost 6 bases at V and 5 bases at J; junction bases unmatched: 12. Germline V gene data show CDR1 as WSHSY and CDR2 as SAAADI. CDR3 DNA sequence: TGCGCCAGCAGCAGAGCCCAGGGGGCTAGGGACGAGCAGTACTTC. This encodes CASSRAQGARDEQYF.

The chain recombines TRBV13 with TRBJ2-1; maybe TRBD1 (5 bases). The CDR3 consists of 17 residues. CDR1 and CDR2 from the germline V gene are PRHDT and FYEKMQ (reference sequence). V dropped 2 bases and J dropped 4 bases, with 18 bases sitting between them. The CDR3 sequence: CASSLLSGSRVYNEQFF. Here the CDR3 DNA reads TGTGCCAGCAGCTTACTCTCAGGGTCTCGGGTGTACAATGAGCAGTTCTTC.

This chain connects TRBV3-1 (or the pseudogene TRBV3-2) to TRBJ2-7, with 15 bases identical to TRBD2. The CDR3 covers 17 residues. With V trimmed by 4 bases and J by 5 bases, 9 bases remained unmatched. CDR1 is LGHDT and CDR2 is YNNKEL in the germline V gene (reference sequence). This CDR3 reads CASSLLSGLAGGHEQYF. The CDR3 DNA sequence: TGTGCCAGCAGCCTCTTATCGGGACTAGCGGGAGGCCACGAGCAGTACTTC.

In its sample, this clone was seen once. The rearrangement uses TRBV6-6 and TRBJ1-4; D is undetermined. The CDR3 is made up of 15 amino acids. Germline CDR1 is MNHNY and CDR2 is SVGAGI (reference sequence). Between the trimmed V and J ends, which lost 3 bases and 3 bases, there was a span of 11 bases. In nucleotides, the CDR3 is TGTGCCAGCAGTTATTCAGCCAGGCCTAATGAAAAACTGTTTTTT. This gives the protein CASSYSARPNEKLFF.

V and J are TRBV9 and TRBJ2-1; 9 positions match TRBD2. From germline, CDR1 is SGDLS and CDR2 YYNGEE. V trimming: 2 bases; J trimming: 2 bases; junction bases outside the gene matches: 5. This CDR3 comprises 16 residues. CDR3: CASSVLGLAAYNEQFF. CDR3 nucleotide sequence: TGTGCCAGCAGCGTCCTGGGACTAGCTGCCTACAATGAGCAGTTCTTC.

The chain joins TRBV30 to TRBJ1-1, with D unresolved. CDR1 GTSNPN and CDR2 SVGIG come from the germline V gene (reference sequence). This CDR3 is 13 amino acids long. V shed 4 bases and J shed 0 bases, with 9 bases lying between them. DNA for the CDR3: TGTGCCTGGAATGCAGTCATGAACACTGAAGCTTTCTTT. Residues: CAWNAVMNTEAFF.

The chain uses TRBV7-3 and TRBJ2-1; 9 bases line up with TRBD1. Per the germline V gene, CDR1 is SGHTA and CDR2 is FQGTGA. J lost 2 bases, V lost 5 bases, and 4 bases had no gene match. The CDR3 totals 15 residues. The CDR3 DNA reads TGTGCCAGCAGCGTTGACAGGGGGACCTACAATGAGCAGTTCTTC. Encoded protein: CASSVDRGTYNEQFF.

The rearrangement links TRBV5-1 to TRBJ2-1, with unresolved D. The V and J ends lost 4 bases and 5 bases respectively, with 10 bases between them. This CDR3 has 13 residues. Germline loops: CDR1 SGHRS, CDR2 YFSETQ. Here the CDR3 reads CASSAGVDNEQFF. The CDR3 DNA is TGCGCCAGCAGCGCCGGAGTGGACAATGAGCAGTTCTTC.

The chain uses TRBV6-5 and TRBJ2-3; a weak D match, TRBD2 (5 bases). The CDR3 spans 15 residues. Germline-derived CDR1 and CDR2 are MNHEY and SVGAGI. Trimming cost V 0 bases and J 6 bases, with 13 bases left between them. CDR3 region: CASSYSKRVADTQYF. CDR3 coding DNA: TGTGCCAGCAGTTACTCGAAGAGGGTGGCGGATACGCAGTATTTT.

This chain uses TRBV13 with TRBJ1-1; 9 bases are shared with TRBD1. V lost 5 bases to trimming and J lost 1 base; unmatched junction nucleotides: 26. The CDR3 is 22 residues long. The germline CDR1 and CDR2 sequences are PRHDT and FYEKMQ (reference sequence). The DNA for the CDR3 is TGTGCCAGCAGCGAATCAATCGGCACAGGGGGCAGCGTGGGAGGGGAGAACACTGAAGCTTTCTTT. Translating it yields CASSESIGTGGSVGGENTEAFF. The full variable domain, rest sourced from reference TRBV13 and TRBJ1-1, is AAGVIQSPRHLIKEKRETATLKCYPIPRHDTVYWYQQGPGQDPQFLISFYEKMQSDKGSIPDRFSAQQFSDYHSELNMSSLELGDSALYFCASSESIGTGGSVGGENTEAFFGQGTRLTVV.

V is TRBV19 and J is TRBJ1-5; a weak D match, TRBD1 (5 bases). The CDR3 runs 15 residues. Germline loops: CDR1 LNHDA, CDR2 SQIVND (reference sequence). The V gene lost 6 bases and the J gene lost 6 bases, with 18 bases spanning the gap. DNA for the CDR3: TGTGCCAGTAGGTGGAGACCGGGGGTAGGTCAGCCCCAGCATTTT. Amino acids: CASRWRPGVGQPQHF.

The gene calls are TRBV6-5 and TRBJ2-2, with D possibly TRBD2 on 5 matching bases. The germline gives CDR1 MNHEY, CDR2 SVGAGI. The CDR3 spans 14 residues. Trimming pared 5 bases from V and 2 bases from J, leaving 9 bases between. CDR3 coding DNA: TGTGCCAGCAGTAGGACTCTTAACACCGGGGAGCTGTTTTTT. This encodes CASSRTLNTGELFF.

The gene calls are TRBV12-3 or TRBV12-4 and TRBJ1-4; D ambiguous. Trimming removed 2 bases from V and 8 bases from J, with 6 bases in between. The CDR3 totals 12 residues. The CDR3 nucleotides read TGTGCCAGCAGTTTAACCAGGGAAAAACTGTTTTTT. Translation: CASSLTREKLFF.

CDR3 nucleotide sequence: TGTGCCAGGCTAAACGGACTGACATACGAGCAGTACTTC. Its translation: CARLNGLTYEQYF. The genes are TRBV2 and TRBJ2-7, with a possible D match to TRBD2 (5 bases). The germline V gene encodes CDR1 SNHLY and CDR2 FYNNEI. The CDR3 is made up of 13 amino acids. The V and J ends lost 9 bases and 4 bases respectively, with 16 bases between them.

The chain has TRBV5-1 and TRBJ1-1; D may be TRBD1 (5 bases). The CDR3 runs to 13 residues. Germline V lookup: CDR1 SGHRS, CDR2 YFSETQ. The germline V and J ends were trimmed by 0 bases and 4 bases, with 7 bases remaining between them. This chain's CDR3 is CASSLGQSTEAFF. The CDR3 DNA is TGCGCCAGCAGCTTGGGACAGAGCACTGAAGCTTTCTTT.

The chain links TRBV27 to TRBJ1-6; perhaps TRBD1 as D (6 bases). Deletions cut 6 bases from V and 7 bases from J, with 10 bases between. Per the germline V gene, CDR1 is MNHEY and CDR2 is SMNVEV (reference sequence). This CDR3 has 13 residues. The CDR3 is CASRYTGNSPLHF. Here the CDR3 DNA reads TGTGCCAGCAGGTATACAGGGAATTCACCCCTCCACTTT.

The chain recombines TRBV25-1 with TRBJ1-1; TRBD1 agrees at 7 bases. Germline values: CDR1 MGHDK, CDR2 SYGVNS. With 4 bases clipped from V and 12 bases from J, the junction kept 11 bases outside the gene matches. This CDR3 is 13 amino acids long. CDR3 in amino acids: CASSGNPGQITFF. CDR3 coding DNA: TGTGCCAGCAGTGGGAACCCGGGACAGATAACTTTCTTT.